A single sample gave rise to the 14 T cell receptor beta chains below, sequenced in a study of blood T cell repertoires in COVID-19. Here immunoSEQ multiplex PCR was the method, and the copy in TCRdb shows in-frame clones only, minus some. Of more than 200,000 clones in the sample, roughly 87% were seen once. The specimen was PBMCs or T cells enriched from blood (not recorded which). Receptor source: a woman in her 30s with acute COVID-19.

The V and J genes are TRBV19 and TRBJ2-1, with 9 positions matching TRBD1. After removal of 5 bases from V and 4 bases from J, the junction contained 9 bases not matched to a gene. The CDR3 consists of 16 residues. The germline gives CDR1 LNHDA, CDR2 SQIVND (reference sequence). The CDR3 region has the DNA TGTGCCAGTAGTCCGCAAACAGGGGGCTTGTACAATGAGCAGTTCTTC. Its protein is CASSPQTGGLYNEQFF.

V and J are TRBV5-4 and TRBJ1-6, with no clear D. Trimming left V 3 bases short and J 0 bases short, with 10 bases between. This CDR3 has 16 amino acids. Per germline, CDR1 SGHNT and CDR2 YYREEE (reference sequence). CDR3 sequence: CASSSLSSSYNSPLHF. The CDR3 DNA is TGTGCCAGCAGCTCCCTCTCCAGCTCCTATAATTCACCCCTCCACTTT.

This clone has just one count. This rearrangement joins TRBV3-1 (or the pseudogene TRBV3-2) to TRBJ1-2; 8 nucleotides line up with TRBD1. Germline CDR1 is LGHDT and CDR2 is YNNKEL (reference sequence). There are 14 residues in the CDR3. After removal of 1 base from V and 8 bases from J, the junction contained 6 bases not matched to a gene. CDR3: CASSQVGQGGGYTF. The CDR3 DNA follows: TGTGCCAGCAGCCAAGTCGGACAGGGCGGGGGCTACACCTTC.

The CDR3 protein is CASSYRGLGETQYF. CDR3 DNA: TGTGCCAGTAGTTACAGGGGGCTTGGGGAGACCCAGTACTTC. V is TRBV19 and J is TRBJ2-5; 9 bases map to TRBD1. From germline, CDR1 is LNHDA and CDR2 SQIVND (reference sequence). Trimming cost V 5 bases and J 5 bases; bases outside gene matches: 6. The CDR3 contains 14 residues.

The V gene is TRBV28, the J gene TRBJ1-2; tentative D call: TRBD1 (6 bases). The V end lost 7 bases, the J end lost 5 bases, and 17 bases lay between the germline ends. Germline CDR1 is MDHEN and CDR2 is SYDVKM. The CDR3 totals 14 residues. The CDR3 sequence is CASISWRTAYGYTF. The CDR3 DNA sequence: TGTGCCAGCATAAGTTGGAGGACAGCGTATGGCTACACCTTC.

The chain links TRBV2 to TRBJ2-7; 10 nucleotides agree with TRBD2. The CDR3 runs to 15 residues. CDR1 is SNHLY and CDR2 is FYNNEI in the germline V gene. V trimming: 6 bases; J trimming: 1 base; junction bases outside the gene matches: 6. The CDR3 sequence: CASSALAGGSYEQYF. In DNA form, the CDR3 reads TGTGCCAGCAGCGCCTTAGCGGGAGGATCCTACGAGCAGTACTTC.

The gene calls are TRBV5-4 and TRBJ2-7; 10 bases agree with TRBD2. The CDR3 spans 13 residues. With V trimmed by 6 bases and J by 3 bases, 3 bases remained unmatched. Germline values: CDR1 SGHNT, CDR2 YYREEE (reference sequence). The CDR3 coding sequence is TGTGCCAGCACGTCTAGCGGGAGCTACGAGCAGTACTTC. Protein product: CASTSSGSYEQYF.

V and J are TRBV2 and TRBJ2-2, with D perhaps TRBD2 (5 bases). V gave up 1 base and J gave up 7 bases, with 7 bases separating them. The germline V gene encodes CDR1 SNHLY and CDR2 FYNNEI. This CDR3 comprises 13 residues. The CDR3 region is CASSEEGSGELFF. CDR3 nucleotides: TGTGCCAGCAGTGAAGAAGGGAGCGGGGAGCTGTTTTTT.

This clone was seen just once. A much larger clone is a single base away; this may be a read error. At the DNA level, this CDR3 is encoded by other sequences in the same sample as well. This sequence joins TRBV2 and TRBJ1-3; the match to TRBD1 covers 11 bases. Unmatched junction bases numbered 0, after V lost 6 bases and J lost 2 bases. The CDR3 is 14 residues long. Germline V gene sequence: CDR1 SNHLY, CDR2 FYNNEI. In DNA, the CDR3 is TGTGCCAGCAGGGGACAGGGGGCTGGAAACACCATATATTTT. Protein product: CASRGQGAGNTIYF. Full variable domain (missing parts from reference TRBV2 and TRBJ1-3): EPEVTQTPSHQVTQMGQEVILRCVPISNHLYFYWYRQILGQKVEFLVSFYNNEISEKSEIFDDQFSVERPDGSNFTLKIRSTKLEDSAMYFCASRGQGAGNTIYFGEGSWLTVV.

V usage is TRBV28 and J usage is TRBJ1-3; 7 nucleotides match TRBD1. This CDR3 contains 13 residues. The V segment lost 8 bases and the J segment 3 bases; nucleotides outside the gene matches: 4. The germline V gene has CDR1 MDHEN and CDR2 SYDVKM. CDR3 nucleotides: TGTGCCAGCGGGGACAGAGTTGGAAACACCATATATTTT. Translated, it gives CASGDRVGNTIYF. Based on the CDR3 plus reference TRBV28 and TRBJ1-3, the full variable domain is DVKVTQSSRYLVKRTGEKVFLECVQDMDHENMFWYRQDPGLGLRLIYFSYDVKMKEKGDIPEGYSVSREKKERFSLILESASTNQTSMYLCASGDRVGNTIYFGEGSWLTVV.

A few counts support this clone. The V call is TRBV5-6, the J call TRBJ1-1, with TRBD1 matching over 8 bases. CDR3 length: 13 amino acids. Germline V gene data show CDR1 as SGHDT and CDR2 as YYEEEE. Trimming cost V 6 bases and J 10 bases; bases outside gene matches: 11. The CDR3 spells CASNPPGQEGAFF. The CDR3 DNA follows: TGTGCCAGCAACCCGCCGGGACAGGAGGGAGCTTTCTTT.

The chain employs TRBV18 and TRBJ1-3; D is unresolved. The CDR3 length is 14 residues. V lost 4 bases, J lost 8 bases, and 15 bases lay in between. Germline V gene sequence: CDR1 KGHSH, CDR2 LQKENI. The CDR3 nucleotides are TGTGCCAGCTCACTCACCTTGGGCACGGACACCATATATTTT. Encoded protein: CASSLTLGTDTIYF.

The gene calls are TRBV5-1 and TRBJ2-2, with TRBD2 identical over 7 bases. This CDR3 is built from 17 residues. Per germline, CDR1 SGHRS and CDR2 YFSETQ. The trim removed 4 bases at V and 5 bases at J, leaving 14 bases unmatched. The CDR3 reads CASSPTAGTKPTGELFF. DNA of the CDR3: TGCGCCAGCAGCCCCACTGCCGGGACTAAGCCGACCGGGGAGCTGTTTTTT.

J is TRBJ2-1 and V is TRBV5-1; 12 bases map to TRBD2. CDR3 length: 14 residues. After removal of 0 bases from V and 8 bases from J, the junction contained 0 bases not matched to a gene. Per germline, CDR1 SGHRS and CDR2 YFSETQ. The CDR3 nucleotides are TGCGCCAGCAGCTTGGGACTAGCGGGAGATGAGCAGTTCTTC. It codes for CASSLGLAGDEQFF.